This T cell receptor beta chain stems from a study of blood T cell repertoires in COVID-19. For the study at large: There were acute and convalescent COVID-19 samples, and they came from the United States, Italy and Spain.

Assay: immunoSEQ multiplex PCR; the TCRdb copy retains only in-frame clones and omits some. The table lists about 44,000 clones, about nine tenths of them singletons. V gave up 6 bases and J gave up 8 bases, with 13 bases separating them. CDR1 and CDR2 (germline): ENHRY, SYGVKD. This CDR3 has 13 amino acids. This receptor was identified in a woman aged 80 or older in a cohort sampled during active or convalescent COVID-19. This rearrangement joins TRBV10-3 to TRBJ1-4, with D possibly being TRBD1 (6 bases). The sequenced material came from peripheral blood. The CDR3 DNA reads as TGTGCCATCAGACCCAGGGGAGAAGAAAAACTGTTTTTT. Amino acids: CAIRPRGEEKLFF.